What follows are 24 T cell receptor beta chains derived from one specimen sequenced in a study of T cells in localized non-small cell lung cancer. Sequencing was performed with immunoSEQ multiplex PCR; in TCRdb, only in-frame clones are kept and a portion is missing. The sample lists approximately 29,000 clones, about 80% seen once, with approximately 31% in the top ten. The sequenced sample was peripheral blood, obtained before any cancer treatment. These receptor sequences come from a male donor aged 60 or over with stage II squamous cell lung carcinoma.

V gene TRBV11-2 combines with J gene TRBJ2-7; the match to TRBD2 covers 9 bases. The ends lost 6 bases at V and 6 bases at J; junction bases unmatched: 12. The germline gives CDR1 SGHAT, CDR2 FQNNGV. CDR3 size: 15 residues. CDR3 in amino acids: CASSQTSGRNGEQYF. In DNA, the CDR3 is TGTGCCAGCAGTCAGACCAGCGGGAGGAACGGCGAGCAGTACTTC.

In this sample, this clone turned up a few times. The chain recombines TRBV14 with TRBJ2-3; 11 nucleotides align to TRBD2. CDR3 length: 16 residues. Unmatched junction bases numbered 5, after V lost 4 bases and J lost 2 bases. Germline CDR1 SGHDN, CDR2 FVKESK. The CDR3 DNA is TGTGCCAGCAGCCTCAGACTAGCGGGGAACACAGATACGCAGTATTTT. Residues: CASSLRLAGNTDTQYF.

The chain uses TRBV4-2 and TRBJ1-3; 8 bases are shared with TRBD1. The CDR3 extends over 14 amino acids. The germline V gene has CDR1 LGHNA and CDR2 YNFKEQ. V dropped 6 bases and J dropped 3; count of bases not matched to a gene: 4. This CDR3 is CASRETGDGNTIYF. The CDR3 DNA is TGTGCCAGCAGAGAGACAGGGGATGGAAACACCATATATTTT.

This chain connects TRBV5-1 to TRBJ1-5; the D is unclear. The CDR3 contains 15 residues. CDR1 is SGHRS and CDR2 is YFSETQ in the germline V gene. V was clipped by 0 bases and J by 1 base, with 8 bases between them. The CDR3 DNA reads as TGCGCCAGCAGCTTGGACCTAGGAAGCAATCAGCCCCAGCATTTT. This translates into CASSLDLGSNQPQHF. Full variable domain (outside the CDR3, taken from reference TRBV5-1 and TRBJ1-5): KAGVTQTPRYLIKTRGQQVTLSCSPISGHRSVSWYQQTPGQGLQFLFEYFSETQRNKGNFPGRFSGRQFSNSRSEMNVSTLELGDSALYLCASSLDLGSNQPQHFGDGTRLSIL.

This chain connects TRBV5-1 to TRBJ2-1, with D perhaps matching TRBD1 (5 bases). V lost 4 bases to trimming and J lost 4 bases, with 15 bases between them. The CDR3 covers 15 residues. Germline loops: CDR1 SGHRS, CDR2 YFSETQ. CDR3 sequence reads: CASSRDSSQYNEQFF. Written as DNA, the CDR3 is TGCGCCAGCAGCCGCGACAGCTCCCAATACAATGAGCAGTTCTTC.

This chain joins TRBV19 and TRBJ2-1, with D possibly being TRBD2 (6 bases). Germline-derived CDR1 and CDR2 are LNHDA and SQIVND (reference sequence). The ends were cut back, 5 bases at V and 5 bases at J, with 10 bases in the middle. This CDR3 is 13 amino acids long. CDR3 coding DNA: TGTGCCAGTAGTTCGGGACTCCACAATGAGCAGTTCTTC. Amino acid sequence: CASSSGLHNEQFF.

This chain links TRBV5-4 with TRBJ1-6; 8 bases agree with TRBD1. The CDR3 consists of 14 residues. With 5 bases clipped from V and 9 bases from J, the junction kept 7 bases outside the gene matches. The V gene's germline CDR1 is SGHNT and CDR2 YYREEE (reference sequence). CDR3 region: CASRLDRGSSPLHF. The CDR3 DNA is TGTGCCAGCAGATTAGACAGGGGTTCTTCACCCCTCCACTTT.

A few counts support this clone. V usage is TRBV4-1 and J usage is TRBJ1-5, with D tentatively TRBD1 (6 bases). The ends were cut back, 0 bases at V and 4 bases at J, with 16 bases in the middle. This CDR3 region has 17 residues. CDR1 is MGHRA and CDR2 is YSYEKL in the germline V gene. CDR3 in DNA: TGCGCCAGCAGCCAAGATCGCCACGGAACAGGGAATCAGCCCCAGCATTTT. Its protein product is CASSQDRHGTGNQPQHF.

The genes are TRBV7-8 and TRBJ2-2; no clear D. V lost 2 bases to trimming and J lost 5 bases, with 6 bases between them. Germline CDR1 is SGHVS and CDR2 is FQNEAQ. This CDR3 has 13 residues. CDR3 in DNA: TGTGCCAGCAGCTTATCGGCGACCGGGGAGCTGTTTTTT. Its protein product is CASSLSATGELFF.

The chain combines TRBV14 with TRBJ1-4; tentative D call: TRBD1 (5 bases). Germline V gene data show CDR1 as SGHDN and CDR2 as FVKESK. The CDR3 loop spans 19 amino acids. V lost 4 bases, J lost 2 bases, and 23 bases lay in between. Here the CDR3 DNA reads TGTGCCAGCAGCCCAAGTGGGGACGGGACCCTCGGTACTAATGAAAAACTGTTTTTT. Translated: CASSPSGDGTLGTNEKLFF.

V usage is TRBV30 and J usage is TRBJ2-7; weak D call: TRBD1 (5 bases). This CDR3 is 13 amino acids long. Trimming removed 0 bases at V and 2 bases at J, with 8 bases between. CDR1 and CDR2 from the germline V gene are GTSNPN and SVGIG (reference sequence). The CDR3 region has the DNA TGTGCCTGGAGTGTAGGGGCCACCTACGAGCAGTACTTC. Encoded protein: CAWSVGATYEQYF.

This clone was recorded only once. This chain links TRBV5-4 with TRBJ2-3; TRBD2 agrees at 7 bases. CDR1 and CDR2 (germline): SGHNT, YYREEE (reference sequence). The CDR3 runs 15 residues. V trimming: 0 bases; J trimming: 3 bases; junction bases outside the gene matches: 4. The CDR3 here is CASSLGSSGTDTQYF. Here the CDR3 DNA reads TGTGCCAGCAGCTTGGGGTCTAGCGGAACAGATACGCAGTATTTT.

This rearrangement joins TRBV6-1 to TRBJ2-1; the D is unclear. The CDR3 runs to 15 residues. Trimming cost V 7 bases and J 2 bases, with 15 bases left between them. Germline loops: CDR1 MNHNS, CDR2 SASEGT. The CDR3: CASTQGRTPYNEQFF. The CDR3 coding sequence is TGTGCCAGCACTCAAGGACGGACCCCCTACAATGAGCAGTTCTTC.

CDR3 nucleotide sequence: TGTGCCAGCAGGAGGACAGGCGGGGACACTGAAGCTTTCTTT. It is translated as CASRRTGGDTEAFF. The chain couples TRBV6-1 to TRBJ1-1; 7 nucleotides match TRBD1. From germline, CDR1 is MNHNS and CDR2 SASEGT. The J segment lost 3 bases and the V segment lost 6 bases, leaving 7 bases of the junction unmatched. This CDR3 spans 14 amino acids.

The chain is built from TRBV6-1 and TRBJ1-6, with D tentatively TRBD1 (6 bases). Between the trimmed V and J ends, which lost 4 bases and 0 bases, there was a span of 13 bases. The germline gives CDR1 MNHNS, CDR2 SASEGT. The CDR3 is made up of 17 amino acids. CDR3 sequence (DNA): TGTGCCAGCAGTGCGACACAGGGTGGCTCCTATAATTCACCCCTCCACTTT. Its protein is CASSATQGGSYNSPLHF.

This clone was counted between two and nine times. The V gene is TRBV19, the J gene TRBJ2-7; tentatively, D is TRBD1 or TRBD2 (5 bases each). Trimming left V 8 bases short and J 3 bases short, with 11 bases between. The germline V gene encodes CDR1 LNHDA and CDR2 SQIVND (reference sequence). CDR3 length equals 12 residues. CDR3 nucleotide sequence: TGTGCCAGTGGGGACGCATACTACGAGCAGTACTTC. Encoded protein: CASGDAYYEQYF.

The chain carries TRBV4-1 and TRBJ1-5; D is undetermined. Germline V gene data show CDR1 as MGHRA and CDR2 as YSYEKL. The CDR3 totals 17 residues. Trimming took 0 bases from V and 5 from J, leaving 17 bases between them. The CDR3 DNA reads as TGCGCCAGCAGCCAAGATCCCCCCACGGGAATTTATCAGCCCCAGCATTTT. Residues: CASSQDPPTGIYQPQHF.

The table lists this clone with a few counts. The J gene is TRBJ2-5, the V gene TRBV30; D might be TRBD1 or TRBD2, each matching 6 bases. Germline CDR1 GTSNPN, CDR2 SVGIG (reference sequence). CDR3 length: 12 residues. This chain's CDR3 is CASLRGRETQYF. The CDR3 region has the DNA TGTGCTTCTCTAAGGGGGAGGGAGACCCAGTACTTC.

The gene calls are TRBV4-1 and TRBJ1-1, with a possible D match to TRBD1 (6 bases). There are 17 residues in the CDR3. From germline, CDR1 is MGHRA and CDR2 YSYEKL. The ends were cut back, 2 bases at V and 1 base at J, with 17 bases in the middle. The CDR3: CASSQTILRGPNTEAFF. The CDR3 DNA sequence: TGCGCCAGCAGCCAAACAATCCTCAGGGGCCCGAACACTGAAGCTTTCTTT.

This clone turned up a few times. The chain uses TRBV30 and TRBJ1-1, with 9 bases lining up with TRBD1. Germline loops: CDR1 GTSNPN, CDR2 SVGIG (reference sequence). V shed 5 bases, J shed 3 bases, and the junction held 4 bases outside the gene matches. There are 13 residues in the CDR3. This CDR3 reads CAWYRGRDTEAFF. The CDR3 DNA reads TGTGCCTGGTACAGGGGGCGGGACACTGAAGCTTTCTTT.

This chain uses TRBV27 with TRBJ2-7, with D possibly being TRBD1 or TRBD2 (6 bases each). This CDR3 spans 15 amino acids. The V gene lost 2 bases and the J gene lost 7 bases, with 18 bases spanning the gap. Looked up from germline, CDR1 is MNHEY and CDR2 is SMNVEV (reference sequence). CDR3 in amino acids: CASSLPGGGPGEQYF. CDR3 in DNA: TGTGCCAGCAGTTTACCCGGAGGGGGGCCGGGGGAGCAGTACTTC.

V gene TRBV9 combines with J gene TRBJ2-7; D ambiguous. Germline lookup yields CDR1 SGDLS and CDR2 YYNGEE. The CDR3 has 12 amino acids. V was trimmed by 4 bases and J by 6 bases, leaving 11 bases between them. CDR3 region: CASSSHPLEQYF. The DNA for the CDR3 is TGTGCCAGCAGCTCCCACCCACTCGAGCAGTACTTC.

V usage is TRBV7-8 and J usage is TRBJ1-5, with a weak D call TRBD1 (5 bases). CDR3 length: 15 amino acids. CDR1 and CDR2 (germline): SGHVS, FQNEAQ. V was clipped by 5 bases and J by 6 bases, with 17 bases between them. DNA of the CDR3: TGTGCCAGCAGCAAACAGGAAGGAGGCATTCAGCCCCAGCATTTT. Encoded protein: CASSKQEGGIQPQHF.

V usage is TRBV9 and J usage is TRBJ2-3; D call uncertain. The V gene's germline CDR1 is SGDLS and CDR2 YYNGEE. Trimming took off 0 bases at V and 0 bases at J, with 5 bases between the two ends. The CDR3 is 14 residues long. The CDR3 region has the DNA TGTGCCAGCAGCGTAGGAGGCAGCACAGATACGCAGTATTTT. This codes for CASSVGGSTDTQYF.